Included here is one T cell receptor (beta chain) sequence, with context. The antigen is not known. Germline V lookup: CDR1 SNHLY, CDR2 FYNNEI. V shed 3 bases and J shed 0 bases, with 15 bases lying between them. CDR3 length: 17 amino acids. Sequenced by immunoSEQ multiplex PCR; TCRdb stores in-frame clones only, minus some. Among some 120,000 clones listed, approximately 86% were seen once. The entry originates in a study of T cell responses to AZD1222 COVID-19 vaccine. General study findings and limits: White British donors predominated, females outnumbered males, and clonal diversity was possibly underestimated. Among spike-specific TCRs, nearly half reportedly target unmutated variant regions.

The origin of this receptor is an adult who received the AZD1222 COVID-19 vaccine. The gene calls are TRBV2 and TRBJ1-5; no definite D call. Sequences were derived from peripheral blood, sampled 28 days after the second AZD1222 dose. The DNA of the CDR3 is TGTGCCAGCAGTGACGGTCCCGGACGGGGTAGCAATCAGCCCCAGCATTTT. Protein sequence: CASSDGPGRGSNQPQHF. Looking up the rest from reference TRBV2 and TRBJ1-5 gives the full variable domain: EPEVTQTPSHQVTQMGQEVILRCVPISNHLYFYWYRQILGQKVEFLVSFYNNEISEKSEIFDDQFSVERPDGSNFTLKIRSTKLEDSAMYFCASSDGPGRGSNQPQHFGDGTRLSIL.